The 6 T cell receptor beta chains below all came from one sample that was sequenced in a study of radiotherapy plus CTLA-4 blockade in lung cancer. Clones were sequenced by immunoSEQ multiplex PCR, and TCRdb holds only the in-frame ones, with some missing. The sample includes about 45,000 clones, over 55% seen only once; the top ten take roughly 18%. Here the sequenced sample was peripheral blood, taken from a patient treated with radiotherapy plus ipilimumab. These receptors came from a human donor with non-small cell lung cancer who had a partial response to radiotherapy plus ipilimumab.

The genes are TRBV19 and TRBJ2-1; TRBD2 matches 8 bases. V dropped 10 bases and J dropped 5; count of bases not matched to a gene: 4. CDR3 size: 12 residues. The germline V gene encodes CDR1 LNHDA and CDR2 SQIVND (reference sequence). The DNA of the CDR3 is TGTGCCACCGGGACTAGGGACAATGAGCAGTTCTTC. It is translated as CATGTRDNEQFF.

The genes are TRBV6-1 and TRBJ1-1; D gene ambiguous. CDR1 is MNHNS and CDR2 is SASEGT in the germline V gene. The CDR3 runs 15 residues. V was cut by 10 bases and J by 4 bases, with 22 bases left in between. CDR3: CATRNREWGSTEAFF. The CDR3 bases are TGTGCCACCAGGAATCGGGAATGGGGATCCACTGAAGCTTTCTTT.

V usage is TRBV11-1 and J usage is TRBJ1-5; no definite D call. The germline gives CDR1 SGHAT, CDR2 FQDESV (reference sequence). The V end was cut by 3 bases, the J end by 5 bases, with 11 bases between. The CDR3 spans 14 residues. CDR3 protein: CASSLSGVDQPQHF. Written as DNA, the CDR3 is TGTGCCAGCAGCTTGAGCGGGGTAGATCAGCCCCAGCATTTT.

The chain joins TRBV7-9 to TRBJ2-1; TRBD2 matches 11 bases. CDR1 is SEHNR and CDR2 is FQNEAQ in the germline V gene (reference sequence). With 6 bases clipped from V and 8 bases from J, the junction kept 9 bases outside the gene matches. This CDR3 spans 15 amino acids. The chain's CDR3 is CASSLRLAGRDEQFF. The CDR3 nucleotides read TGTGCCAGCAGTCTCCGACTAGCGGGAAGGGATGAGCAGTTCTTC.

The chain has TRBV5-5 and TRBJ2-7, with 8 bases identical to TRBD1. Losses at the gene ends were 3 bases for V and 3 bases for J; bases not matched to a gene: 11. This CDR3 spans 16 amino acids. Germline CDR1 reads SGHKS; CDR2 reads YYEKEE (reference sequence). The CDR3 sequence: CASSSTPGQADYEQYF. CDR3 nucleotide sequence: TGTGCCAGCAGCTCAACACCGGGACAGGCTGACTACGAGCAGTACTTC.

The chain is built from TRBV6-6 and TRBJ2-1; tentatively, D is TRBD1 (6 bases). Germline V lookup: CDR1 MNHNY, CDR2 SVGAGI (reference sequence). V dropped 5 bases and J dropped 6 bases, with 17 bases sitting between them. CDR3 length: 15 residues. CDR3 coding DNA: TGTGCCAGCAGTCCAGGGGTTGTCGGGTCCAATGAGCAGTTCTTC. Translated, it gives CASSPGVVGSNEQFF.